This T cell receptor beta chain came from a study of shared clonotypes between healthy human individuals. Across the whole study: Each donor's CD4 naive and CD4 memory cells filled three plates apiece, CD8 naive two, and CD8 memory one. General observations from the study: What naive subsets generally showed was a larger estimated richness than memory subsets showed.

The authors divided CD4+ cells into CD45RA+ naive and CD45RA-negative memory subsets. Sequenced by immunoSEQ multiplex PCR; TCRdb stores in-frame clones only, minus some. The table lists around 1.6 million clones, roughly 98% of them singletons, with roughly 0.4% in the top ten. This clone was found once. Antigen unknown. The CDR3 length is 12 residues. From germline, CDR1 is SEHNR and CDR2 FQNEAQ (reference sequence). Trimming left V 5 bases short and J 3 bases short, with 8 bases between. Sequences were obtained from naive CD4+ T cells sorted from blood. Indicated subset: CD45RA+ positively selected. The chain couples TRBV7-9 to TRBJ2-7; D unresolved. This sequence was found in a man between 25 and 39 years old in good health. CDR3 amino acids: CASSANSYEQYF. CDR3 sequence (DNA): TGTGCCAGCAGCGCCAACAGCTACGAGCAGTACTTC.